Here is one T cell receptor (beta chain) with its context. Its specificity is not known. Using immunoSEQ multiplex PCR, the repertoire was profiled, and TCRdb retains in-frame clones only, with some absent. The sample carries around 16,000 clones, more than 75% recorded once. The data stem from a study of circulating and synovial CD4+ cells in juvenile arthritis. The CDR3 spans 14 residues. The germline CDR1 and CDR2 sequences are SGHTA and FQGNSA. Trimming took off 2 bases at V and 4 bases at J, with 9 bases between the two ends. Study findings and constraints: Overlap with synovium rose as more T cells were sequenced.

The source material was CD4+ T cells from blood. The receptor was derived from a human donor with juvenile idiopathic arthritis. The chain has TRBV7-2 and TRBJ1-5; D is unclear. The DNA of the CDR3 is TGTGCCAGCAGCTTATACAGCTTGAATCAGCCCCAGCATTTT. Translated: CASSLYSLNQPQHF.